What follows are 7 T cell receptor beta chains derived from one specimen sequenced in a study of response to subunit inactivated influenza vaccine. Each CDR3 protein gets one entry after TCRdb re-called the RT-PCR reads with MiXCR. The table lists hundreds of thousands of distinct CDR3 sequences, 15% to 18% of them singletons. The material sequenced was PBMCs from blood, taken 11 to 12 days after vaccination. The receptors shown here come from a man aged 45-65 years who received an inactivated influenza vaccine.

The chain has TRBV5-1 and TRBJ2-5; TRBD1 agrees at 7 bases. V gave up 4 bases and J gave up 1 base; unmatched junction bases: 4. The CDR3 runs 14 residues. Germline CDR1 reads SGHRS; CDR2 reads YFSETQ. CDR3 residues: CASSPWDSQETQYF. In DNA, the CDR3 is TGCGCCAGCAGCCCATGGGACAGCCAAGAGACCCAGTACTTC.

The CDR3 sequence: CATSDRSGTGLLTF. In DNA, the CDR3 is TGTGCCACCAGTGATAGATCCGGGACAGGGCTCCTGACTTTC. The chain employs TRBV24-1 and TRBJ2-6; 9 bases line up with TRBD1. The germline V gene has CDR1 KGHDR and CDR2 SFDVKD. This CDR3 region has 14 residues. Trimming cost V 3 bases and J 14 bases; bases outside gene matches: 7.

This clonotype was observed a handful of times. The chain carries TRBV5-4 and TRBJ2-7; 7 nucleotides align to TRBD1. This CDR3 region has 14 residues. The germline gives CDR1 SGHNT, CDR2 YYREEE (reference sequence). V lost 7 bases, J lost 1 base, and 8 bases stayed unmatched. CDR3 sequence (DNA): TGTGCCAGCGTCCGGGGACAGCTATCCTACGAGCAGTACTTC. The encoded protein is CASVRGQLSYEQYF. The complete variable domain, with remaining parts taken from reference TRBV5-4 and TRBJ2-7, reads ETGVTQSPTHLIKTRGQQVTLRCSSQSGHNTVSWYQQALGQGPQFIFQYYREEENGRGNFPPRFSGLQFPNYSSELNVNALELDDSALYLCASVRGQLSYEQYFGPGTRLTVT.

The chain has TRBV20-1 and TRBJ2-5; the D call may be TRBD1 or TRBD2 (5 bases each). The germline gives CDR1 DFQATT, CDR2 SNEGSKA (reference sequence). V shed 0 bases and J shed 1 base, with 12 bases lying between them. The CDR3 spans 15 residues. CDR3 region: CSARDPGTVQETQYF. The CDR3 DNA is TGCAGTGCTAGAGACCCCGGGACGGTCCAAGAGACCCAGTACTTC.

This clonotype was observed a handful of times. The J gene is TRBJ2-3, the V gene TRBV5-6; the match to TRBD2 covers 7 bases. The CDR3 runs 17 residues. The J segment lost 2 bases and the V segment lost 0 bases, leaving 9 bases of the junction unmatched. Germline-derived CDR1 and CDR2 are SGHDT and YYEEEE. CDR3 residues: CASSLVPSGILTDTQYF. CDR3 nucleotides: TGTGCCAGCAGCTTGGTTCCTAGCGGAATACTCACAGATACGCAGTATTTT.

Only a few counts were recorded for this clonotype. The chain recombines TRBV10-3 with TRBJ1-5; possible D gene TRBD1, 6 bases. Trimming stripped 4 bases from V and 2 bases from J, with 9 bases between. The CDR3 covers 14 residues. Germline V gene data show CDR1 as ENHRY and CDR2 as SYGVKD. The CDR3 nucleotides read TGTGCCATCAGTGCGGACAGACGCAATCAGCCCCAGCATTTT. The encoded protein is CAISADRRNQPQHF.

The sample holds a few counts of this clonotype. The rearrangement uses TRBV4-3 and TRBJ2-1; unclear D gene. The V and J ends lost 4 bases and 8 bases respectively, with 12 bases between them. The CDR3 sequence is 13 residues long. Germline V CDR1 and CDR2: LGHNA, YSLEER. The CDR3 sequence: CASSLGRAYEQFF. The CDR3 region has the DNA TGCGCCAGCAGCCTAGGTAGGGCCTATGAGCAGTTCTTC.